Each of the 12 T cell receptor beta chains below was sequenced from the same sample in a study of response to subunit inactivated influenza vaccine. TCRdb reprocessed the RT-PCR reads via MiXCR and lists one record per CDR3 protein. The profile covers 450,000 to 550,000 distinct CDR3 sequences, with 25% appearing a single time and approximately 2% taken by the ten largest. The sample was CD4+ T cells sorted from PBMCs, taken 5 days after vaccination. All receptors derive from a man in his forties or fifties who received an inactivated influenza vaccine.

J is TRBJ1-1 and V is TRBV5-1; D gene ambiguous. The ends were cut back, 0 bases at V and 4 bases at J, with 10 bases in the middle. The CDR3 contains 14 residues. Germline lookup yields CDR1 SGHRS and CDR2 YFSETQ. The CDR3 DNA reads as TGCGCCAGCAGCTTGGCGACACTCCCCACTGAAGCTTTCTTT. Its protein product is CASSLATLPTEAFF. Filled out from reference TRBV5-1 and TRBJ1-1, the complete variable domain reads KAGVTQTPRYLIKTRGQQVTLSCSPISGHRSVSWYQQTPGQGLQFLFEYFSETQRNKGNFPGRFSGRQFSNSRSEMNVSTLELGDSALYLCASSLATLPTEAFFGQGTRLTVV.

The rearrangement joins TRBV5-1 to TRBJ1-3; 7 nucleotides match TRBD1. The germline CDR1 and CDR2 sequences are SGHRS and YFSETQ. This CDR3 is 15 amino acids long. Losses at the gene ends were 2 bases for V and 4 bases for J; bases not matched to a gene: 6. The chain's CDR3 is CASSFMTGTGNTIYF. CDR3 nucleotides: TGCGCCAGCAGCTTTATGACAGGGACAGGAAACACCATATATTTT.

The J gene is TRBJ2-4, the V gene TRBV9; 10 nucleotides line up with TRBD2. J lost 3 bases, V lost 2 bases, and 2 bases had no gene match. Germline V gene lookup returns CDR1 SGDLS and CDR2 YYNGEE. There are 15 residues in the CDR3. CDR3 amino acids: CASSVGTSDKNIQYF. The DNA of the CDR3 is TGTGCCAGCAGCGTTGGGACTAGCGACAAAAACATTCAGTACTTC.

The chain couples TRBV29-1 to TRBJ1-5; 8 nucleotides align to TRBD1. The CDR3 covers 13 residues. Unmatched junction bases numbered 6, after V lost 6 bases and J lost 5 bases. The germline V gene encodes CDR1 SQVTM and CDR2 ANQGSEA. CDR3: CSVQGQADQPQHF. As DNA, the CDR3 is TGCAGCGTCCAGGGACAGGCTGATCAGCCCCAGCATTTT.

The J gene is TRBJ2-3, the V gene TRBV7-9; 7 positions agree with TRBD1. The CDR3 contains 16 residues. Germline trimming cut 2 bases from V and 2 bases from J; bases unmatched to any gene: 7. Germline V gives CDR1 SEHNR, CDR2 FQNEAQ (reference sequence). The CDR3: CASSLPGQAYTDTQYF. As DNA, the CDR3 is TGTGCCAGCAGCTTACCCGGACAGGCCTACACAGATACGCAGTATTTT.

In its sample, this clonotype was seen a few times. This sequence joins TRBV10-2 and TRBJ2-3; D tentatively reads TRBD1 or TRBD2 (6 bases each). Per the germline V gene, CDR1 is WSHSY and CDR2 is SAAADI. V was pared by 0 bases and J by 5 bases, with 15 bases between. This CDR3 has 16 residues. DNA of the CDR3: TGCGCCAGCAGTGAGTCTAGAGGGGGGAGCTTAGATACGCAGTATTTT. It encodes CASSESRGGSLDTQYF.

This chain uses TRBV7-3 with TRBJ2-5; D tentatively fits TRBD1 or TRBD2 (5 bases each). Germline CDR1 is SGHTA and CDR2 is FQGTGA. V lost 0 bases and J lost 4, with 12 bases in between. The CDR3 is 15 amino acids. The CDR3 coding sequence is TGTGCCAGCAGCTTAACGGGGACCAGGCGAGAGACCCAGTACTTC. Translation gives CASSLTGTRRETQYF.

The CDR3 DNA is TGCAGCGTTGCCGGGGGGACAGGGGCCAACTATGGCTACACCTTC. Protein product: CSVAGGTGANYGYTF. V and J are TRBV29-1 and TRBJ1-2; 10 nucleotides line up with TRBD1. V trimming: 4 bases; J trimming: 2 bases; junction bases outside the gene matches: 7. The CDR3 has 15 residues. Germline V gene data show CDR1 as SQVTM and CDR2 as ANQGSEA.

This clonotype was observed a few times. The chain carries TRBV5-5 and TRBJ2-1, with D perhaps matching TRBD1 (6 bases). The CDR3 consists of 16 residues. From germline, CDR1 is SGHKS and CDR2 YYEKEE (reference sequence). Trimming cost V 1 base and J 0 bases, with 11 bases left between them. This CDR3 reads CASSLFTGSSYNEQFF. The CDR3 DNA reads as TGTGCCAGCAGCTTGTTTACAGGGAGCTCCTACAATGAGCAGTTCTTC.

This clonotype came up many times. The rearrangement uses TRBV5-1 and TRBJ2-3, with D perhaps TRBD2 (6 bases). Trimming removed 4 bases at V and 0 bases at J, with 12 bases between. This CDR3 region has 15 residues. In germline, CDR1 is SGHRS, CDR2 YFSETQ. The CDR3 coding sequence is TGCGCCAGCAGCCCGGACGGACTAAGCACAGATACGCAGTATTTT. This codes for CASSPDGLSTDTQYF.

Only a few counts were recorded for this clonotype. The chain has TRBV5-5 and TRBJ2-3; D possibly uses TRBD1 or TRBD2 (5 bases each). The germline V gene encodes CDR1 SGHKS and CDR2 YYEKEE (reference sequence). This CDR3 has 15 amino acids. Trimming removed 2 bases at V and 1 base at J, with 11 bases between. CDR3 bases: TGTGCCAGCAGCTTTAGGGACCCCCGCACAGATACGCAGTATTTT. Amino acids: CASSFRDPRTDTQYF.

The gene calls are TRBV4-1 and TRBJ2-1; 11 nucleotides agree with TRBD1. The germline V gene has CDR1 MGHRA and CDR2 YSYEKL. Losses at the gene ends were 5 bases for V and 8 bases for J; bases not matched to a gene: 11. The CDR3 spans 16 residues. This CDR3 is CASSRVPGQGVHEQFF. CDR3 coding DNA: TGCGCCAGCAGCAGGGTGCCGGGACAGGGGGTCCATGAGCAGTTCTTC.